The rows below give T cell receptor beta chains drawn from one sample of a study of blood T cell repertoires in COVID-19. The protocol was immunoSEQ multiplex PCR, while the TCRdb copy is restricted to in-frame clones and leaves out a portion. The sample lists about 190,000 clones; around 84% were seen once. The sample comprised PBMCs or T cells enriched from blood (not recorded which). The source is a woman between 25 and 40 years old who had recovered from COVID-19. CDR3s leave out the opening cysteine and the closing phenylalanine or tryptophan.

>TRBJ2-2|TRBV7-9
ASSILSGQTGELF
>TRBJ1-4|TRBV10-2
ASSEFPPDRTNEKLF
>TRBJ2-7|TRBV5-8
ASSSRQAYEQY
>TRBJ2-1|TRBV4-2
ASRDYTLNPRGEQF
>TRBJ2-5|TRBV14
ASSQTGWQETQY
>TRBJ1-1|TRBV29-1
SVTGPAAF
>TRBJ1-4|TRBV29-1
SVRTGEEKLF
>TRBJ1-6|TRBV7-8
ASSFTGSDSPLH
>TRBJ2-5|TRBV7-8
ASSLQGPLRETQY
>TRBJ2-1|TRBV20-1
SASALTSGGMSSYNEQF
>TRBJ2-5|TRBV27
ASSFNERETQY
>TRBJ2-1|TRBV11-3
ASSPPDRGPNEQF
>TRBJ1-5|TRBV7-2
ASSLEGRGGSNQPQH
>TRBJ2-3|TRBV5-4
ASSFPAGGTDTQY
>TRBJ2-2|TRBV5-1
ASAVTRTGGVTGELF
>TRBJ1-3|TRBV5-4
ASSPGGRNTIY
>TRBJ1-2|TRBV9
ASSPSGRFWGYT
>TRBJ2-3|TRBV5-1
ASSPTAGTDTQY
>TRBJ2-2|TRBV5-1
ASSLLGGGSSNTGELF
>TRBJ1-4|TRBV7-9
ASSLSSGPGGNEKLF
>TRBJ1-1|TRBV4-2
ASSHSTGVNTEAF
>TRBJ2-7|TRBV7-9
ASSLAQGAHEQY
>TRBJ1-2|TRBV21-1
ASSATGLPDYGYT
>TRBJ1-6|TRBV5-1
ASSSQLDKDSPLH
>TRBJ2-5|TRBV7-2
ASIMSETQY
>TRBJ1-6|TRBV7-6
ASSSNIGTGAYNSPLH
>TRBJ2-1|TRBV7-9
ASSPRGDEQF
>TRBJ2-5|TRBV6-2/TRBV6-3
ASSYPGLPETQY
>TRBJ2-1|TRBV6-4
ASSEADNNEQF
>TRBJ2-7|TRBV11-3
ASSLGTASSYEQY
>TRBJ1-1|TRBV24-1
ATMAGGDFTEAF
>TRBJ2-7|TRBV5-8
ASSPRGGRGYYEQY
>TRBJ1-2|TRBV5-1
ASSSTGQKYPNQRSYT
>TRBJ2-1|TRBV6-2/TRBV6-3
ASSAVGLAGGMGQF
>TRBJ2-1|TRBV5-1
ASSVGLAGVVEQF
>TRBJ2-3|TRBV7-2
ASSASGGWSHTQY
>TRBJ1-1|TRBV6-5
ASSKQDLGFSEAF
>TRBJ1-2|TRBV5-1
ASSLDRGAGGYT
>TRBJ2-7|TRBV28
ASSWTSGSQGEQY
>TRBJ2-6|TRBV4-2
ASSARDRGRSGANVLT
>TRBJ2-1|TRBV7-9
ASSRGNEQF
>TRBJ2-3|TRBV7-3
ASSSGLASSTQY
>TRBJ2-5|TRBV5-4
ASSGPGQLQETQY
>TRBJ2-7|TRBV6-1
ASSEAGGEQY
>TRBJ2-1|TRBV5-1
ASKRGGVSYNEQF
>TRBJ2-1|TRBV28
ASSPLGGANEQF
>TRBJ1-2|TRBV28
ASSGGGYGYT
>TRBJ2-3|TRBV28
ASSLYGTGSTDTQY